The 13 T cell receptor beta chains given below trace back to one sample, sequenced in a study of beta chain features in type 1 diabetes. General study results and limits: Moderate yet significant TCRB CDR3 shortening was seen in Type 1 diabetes patients in all four CD4+ subsets.

The isolated RNA, all of it, was reverse transcribed, so expressed TCRB transcripts were what got sequenced. Libraries were prepared by immunoSEQ multiplex PCR; TCRdb keeps only in-frame clonotypes and omits some of them. The sample yields roughly 160,000 clones, approximately 8% seen once. These receptors are not linked to any known antigen. Sequencing used central memory CD4+ T cells from blood. The receptors shown here come from a man aged 18 to 29 with type 1 diabetes.

V and J are TRBV4-2 and TRBJ1-1, with 7 bases lining up with TRBD1. The CDR3 consists of 15 residues. Per the germline V gene, CDR1 is LGHNA and CDR2 is YNFKEQ. V shed 1 base, J shed 5 bases, and the junction held 7 bases outside the gene matches. The CDR3: CASSQGSGGRTEAFF. The CDR3 DNA reads as TGTGCCAGCAGCCAAGGGTCAGGGGGAAGGACTGAAGCTTTCTTT.

The chain couples TRBV2 to TRBJ2-3, with 13 nucleotides matching TRBD2. The germline V gene encodes CDR1 SNHLY and CDR2 FYNNEI. Losses at the gene ends were 7 bases for V and 1 base for J; bases not matched to a gene: 5. The CDR3 contains 16 residues. This chain's CDR3 is CASTSGLAGGTDTQYF. In nucleotides, the CDR3 is TGTGCCAGCACCTCCGGACTAGCGGGAGGCACAGATACGCAGTATTTT.

This chain joins TRBV18 and TRBJ2-7; 10 bases match TRBD2. CDR3 size: 15 residues. CDR1 is KGHSH, CDR2 LQKENI, per germline. The J segment lost 4 bases and the V segment lost 0 bases, leaving 3 bases of the junction unmatched. The CDR3 spells CASSPPLAGVYEQYF. As DNA, the CDR3 is TGTGCCAGCTCACCACCGCTAGCGGGAGTGTACGAGCAGTACTTC.

V gene TRBV7-2 combines with J gene TRBJ2-5; D is uncertain. The ends were cut back, 1 base at V and 5 bases at J, with 14 bases in the middle. The CDR3 contains 15 residues. From germline, CDR1 is SGHTA and CDR2 FQGNSA. The CDR3, as DNA: TGTGCCAGCAGCTTAGGGGTACGAAGGAGCGAGACCCAGTACTTC. It is translated as CASSLGVRRSETQYF.

The V gene is TRBV7-2, the J gene TRBJ2-7; 7 bases are shared with TRBD1. This CDR3 comprises 14 residues. The germline V gene has CDR1 SGHTA and CDR2 FQGNSA. V lost 7 bases, J lost 3 bases, and 9 bases stayed unmatched. The CDR3 region is CASIQDRYYYEQYF. The CDR3 nucleotides read TGTGCCAGCATCCAGGACAGGTACTACTACGAGCAGTACTTC.

This chain connects TRBV27 to TRBJ2-1; 11 bases agree with TRBD2. The trim removed 5 bases at V and 6 bases at J, leaving 12 bases unmatched. CDR1 MNHEY and CDR2 SMNVEV come from the germline V gene (reference sequence). The CDR3 has 17 residues. The CDR3, as DNA: TGTGCCAGCAGTCCCTCTTATAGCGGGGGGGCAGGCAATGAGCAGTTCTTC. Residues: CASSPSYSGGAGNEQFF.

This clone has only a few counts. The chain joins TRBV13 to TRBJ2-1; a possible D gene is TRBD2 (6 bases). Germline CDR1 is PRHDT and CDR2 is FYEKMQ (reference sequence). With 3 bases removed from V and 8 bases from J, the gap between germline ends came to 14 bases. This CDR3 spans 14 amino acids. The CDR3 nucleotides are TGTGCCAGCAGCTTCGGCCGGGAGATCTATGAGCAGTTCTTC. It encodes CASSFGREIYEQFF.

The chain combines TRBV27 with TRBJ2-3; D is possibly TRBD1 (6 bases). The V end was cut by 4 bases, the J end by 5 bases, with 10 bases between. In germline, CDR1 is MNHEY, CDR2 SMNVEV (reference sequence). The CDR3 is 13 amino acids. The CDR3, as DNA: TGTGCCAGCAGTTCTACAGGGATAGATACGCAGTATTTT. Residues: CASSSTGIDTQYF.

In its sample, this clone was seen many times. This chain uses TRBV9 with TRBJ2-5; TRBD2 matches at 10 bases. Germline V gene sequence: CDR1 SGDLS, CDR2 YYNGEE. This CDR3 has 15 amino acids. V dropped 0 bases and J dropped 5; count of bases not matched to a gene: 4. The CDR3 spells CASSVATSGVETQYF. For the CDR3, the DNA is TGTGCCAGCAGCGTAGCTACTAGCGGGGTGGAGACCCAGTACTTC.

This clone was counted a few times. The chain is built from TRBV19 and TRBJ1-5; the D gene is possibly TRBD1 (6 bases). V dropped 3 bases and J dropped 3 bases, with 15 bases sitting between them. The CDR3 runs to 16 residues. Germline assignment: CDR1 LNHDA and CDR2 SQIVND (reference sequence). This chain's CDR3 is CASSISQGGNNQPQHF. Here the CDR3 DNA reads TGTGCCAGTAGTATTTCACAGGGCGGAAACAATCAGCCCCAGCATTTT.

This clone was detected only a few times. The J gene is TRBJ2-1, the V gene TRBV18; the D is unclear. Germline V gene lookup returns CDR1 KGHSH and CDR2 LQKENI. The CDR3 contains 12 residues. V was cut by 5 bases and J by 10 bases, with 12 bases left in between. CDR3 DNA sequence: TGTGCCAGCTCAGTCGGGTCCGAGGAGCAGTTCTTC. It yields the protein CASSVGSEEQFF.

The V and J genes are TRBV2 and TRBJ1-2; a possible D gene is TRBD1 (6 bases). Germline CDR1 SNHLY, CDR2 FYNNEI. The CDR3 covers 15 residues. Trimming removed 7 bases from V and 7 bases from J, with 22 bases in between. The CDR3 DNA sequence: TGTGCCAGCACCCGTAAACGGGACACGAATACTGGCTACACCTTC. This codes for CASTRKRDTNTGYTF.

This clone was detected only a few times. This chain joins TRBV11-2 and TRBJ1-5, with TRBD1 matching over 9 bases. This CDR3 is built from 16 residues. The germline V gene encodes CDR1 SGHAT and CDR2 FQNNGV. V was clipped by 1 base and J by 7 bases; unmatched bases: 8. Written as DNA, the CDR3 is TGTGCCAGCAGCTTAGGCGTGGGACAGGGAGGCCAGCCCCAGCATTTT. Its translation is CASSLGVGQGGQPQHF.